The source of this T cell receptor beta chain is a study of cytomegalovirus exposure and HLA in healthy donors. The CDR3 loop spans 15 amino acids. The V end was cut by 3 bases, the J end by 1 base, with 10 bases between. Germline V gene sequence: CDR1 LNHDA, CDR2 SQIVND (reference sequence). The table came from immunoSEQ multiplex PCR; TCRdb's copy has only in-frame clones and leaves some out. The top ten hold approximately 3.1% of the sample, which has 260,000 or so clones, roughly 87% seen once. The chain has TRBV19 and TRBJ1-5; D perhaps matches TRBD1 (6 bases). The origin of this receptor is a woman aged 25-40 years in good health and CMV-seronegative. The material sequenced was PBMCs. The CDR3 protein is CASSIGTRSNQPQHF. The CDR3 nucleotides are TGTGCCAGTAGTATTGGGACAAGGAGCAATCAGCCCCAGCATTTT.